This T cell receptor beta chain comes out of a study of CD8+ T cells in alopecia areata. Notes on the study in general: Elevated clonality characterized lesional scalp relative to normal scalp, particularly in alopecia totalis/universalis.

A remark on this clone: Its antigen is unidentified.

Reverse transcribed after extraction, RNA yielded cDNA as the sequencing template. The assay was immunoSEQ multiplex PCR, and TCRdb's table has in-frame clones only and misses some. The data hold 180,000 or so clones, with around 64% observed a single time. The germline gives CDR1 SEHNR, CDR2 FQNEAQ (reference sequence). The CDR3 runs 14 residues. V shed 5 bases, J shed 1 base, and the junction held 3 bases outside the gene matches. The TCR comes from a human donor with alopecia areata. This material consisted of CD8+ T cells sorted from blood, taken at week 0. This chain uses TRBV7-9 with TRBJ1-1; 8 bases align to TRBD1. The CDR3 protein is CASSPQGGNTEAFF. The CDR3 DNA sequence: TGTGCCAGCAGCCCACAGGGGGGGAACACTGAAGCTTTCTTT.